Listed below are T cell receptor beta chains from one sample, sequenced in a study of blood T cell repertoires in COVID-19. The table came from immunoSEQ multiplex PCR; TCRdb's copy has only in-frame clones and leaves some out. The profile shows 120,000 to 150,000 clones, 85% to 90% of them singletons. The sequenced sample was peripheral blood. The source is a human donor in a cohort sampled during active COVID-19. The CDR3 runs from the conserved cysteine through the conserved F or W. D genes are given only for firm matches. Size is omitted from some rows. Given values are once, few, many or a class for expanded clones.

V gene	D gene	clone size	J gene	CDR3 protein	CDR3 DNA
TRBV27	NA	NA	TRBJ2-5	CASSWSGGRETQYF	TGTGCCAGCAGTTGGTCCGGGGGGCGGGAGACCCAGTACTTC
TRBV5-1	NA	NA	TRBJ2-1	CASSNPTSSVNEQFF	TGCGCCAGCAGCAACCCCACTTCTAGCGTCAATGAGCAGTTCTTC
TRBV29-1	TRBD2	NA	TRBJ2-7	CSAGGAGSTYEQYF	TGCAGCGCCGGGGGGGCAGGGTCGACCTACGAGCAGTACTTC
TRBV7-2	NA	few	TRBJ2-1	CASSLLRPGEQFF	TGTGCCAGCAGCCTGCTGCGCCCGGGTGAGCAGTTCTTC
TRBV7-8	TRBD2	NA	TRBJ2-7	CASSRQGGSYEQYF	TGTGCCAGCAGCCGTCAGGGAGGGTCCTACGAGCAGTACTTC
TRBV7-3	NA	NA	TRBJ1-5	CASSLQLNQPQHF	TGTGCCAGCAGCTTACAACTCAATCAGCCCCAGCATTTT
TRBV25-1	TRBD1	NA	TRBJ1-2	CASSEGTGGDSNGYTF	TGTGCCAGCAGTGAAGGGACAGGGGGTGATAGTAATGGCTACACCTTC
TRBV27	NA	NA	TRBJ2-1	CASSRTLNGDEQFF	TGTGCCAGCAGTCGGACTCTCAATGGGGATGAGCAGTTCTTC
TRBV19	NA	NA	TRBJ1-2	CASSIPYGYTF	TGTGCCAGTAGTATACCGTATGGCTACACCTTC
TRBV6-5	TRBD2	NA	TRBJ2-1	CASRGGRGEQFF	TGTGCCAGCAGGGGCGGGAGAGGTGAGCAGTTCTTC
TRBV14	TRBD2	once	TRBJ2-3	CASSQRGGNTQYF	TGTGCCAGCAGCCAGCGGGGGGGGAATACGCAGTATTTT
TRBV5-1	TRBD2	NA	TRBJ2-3	CASSWIAGSSTDTQYF	TGCGCCAGCAGCTGGATAGCGGGATCTAGCACAGATACGCAGTATTTT
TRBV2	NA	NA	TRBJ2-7	CASKTQVSYEQYF	TGTGCCAGCAAGACACAAGTCTCCTACGAGCAGTACTTC
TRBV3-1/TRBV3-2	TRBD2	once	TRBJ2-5	CASSWTSGAQETQYF	TGTGCCAGCAGTTGGACTAGCGGGGCTCAAGAGACCCAGTACTTC